The present entry profiles one T cell receptor (beta chain) with its context. Its antigen specificity is not known. No much larger clone exists at a distance of one base, and base qualities are not known. Receptors were amplified or captured by 5' RACE. A second roughly 7 to 11 cycle PCR used a sample-barcoded 5' primer and a J-beta primer mix. Each TCR beta cDNA molecule received a unique molecular identifier from a template-switch 5' adaptor carrying 12 random nucleotides. Each sample yielded at least 3 million CDR3-containing paired-end reads. First-strand cDNA synthesis was performed from all RNA using the Mint cDNA synthesis kit, with priming by a TRBC-specific oligonucleotide. All cDNA was treated with uracil-DNA glycosylase and then went through a first 18-cycle PCR with the universal primers M1SS and BC2_uni_R. Processing in the source paper ran as follows. For normalization, 1 million high-quality reads, each with a distinct molecular identifier, were randomly selected from each sample. Reads with shared molecular identifiers were discarded instead of being binned into consensus sequences. CDR3 identification, clonotype clustering and error correction used MiTCR with a Q25 quality threshold and the strictest error-elimination algorithm. Lower-bound total TCR beta diversity was estimated with a nonparametric unseen species model using Euler transformation. The public reads were quality trimmed at Q25 with fastp and then assembled into clones with MiXCR by TCRdb, keeping productive beta chains. Rows with one shared CDR3 protein collapse into an entry with the most common genes and DNA. The V and J calls shown here were made by TCRdb, not taken from the authors' results. The sample has approximately 2,000,000 distinct CDR3 sequences on record, around 40% of them singletons. The top ten hold under 25% of the sample.

Systemically healthy Caucasian individuals from Russia, some 36 in total and aged about 6 to 100 years, were included as donors. Roughly 10 milliliters of peripheral blood were collected from each donor into EDTA-treated Vacutainer tubes. Ficoll-Paque density-gradient centrifugation was used to isolate PBMCs, with at least 7 million per sample. Trizol reagent was used to extract total RNA from PBMCs, with at least 6 micrograms per sample. Naive CD45RAhigh/CD27high T cell percentages were measured by flow cytometry on a PBMC aliquot from every donor. CDR1 and CDR2 were assigned from the germline V gene (reference sequence) as DFQATT and SNEGSKA. From cysteine to phenylalanine, the CDR3 is 13 amino acids long. Only the CDR3 part of the read is kept: 39 bases, read in frame from the first base. V is trimmed back by 0 bases and J by 6 bases, and the junction contains 4 bases that no gene match accounts for.

These data are taken from a study of blood T cells in healthy people across ages (dated by TCRdb to 2015 to 2017). About the full investigation: In model experiments, template switching captured about one uniquely barcoded TCR beta cDNA molecule for every two T cells. To track age-related changes in TCR beta repertoire diversity, the study relied on deep sequencing normalized with unique cDNA molecular identifiers. Donors were grouped into four age groups: young (average 16 years), middle-aged (around 39), aged (around 56) and long-lived (around 80). To avoid experimental bias, donors of different ages were spread randomly across the sequencing lanes. For two donors (one aged 18 to 29 and one aged 80 or older), the study analyzed two additional independent replicas of 1 million unique cDNA reads from the same blood draw.

Results the study describes overall, beyond this receptor: Because donor CMV infection status was unknown, age-related changes in expanded clonotypes were potentially confounded. Compared with the aged group, more naive CD4+ T cells, fewer expanded clones and increased TCR diversity were shown by the long-lived group, suggesting age selection. Conclusive comparison of naive and antigen-experienced compartments was prevented by the profiling of bulk unsorted PBMCs. A strong correlation was found between observed TCR beta diversity and the percentage of naive T cells measured by flow cytometry. Total diversity estimates from one million sequenced T cells were considered lower bounds and underestimates. Observed TCR beta diversity per million T cells fell roughly linearly with age, and a significant reduction was already apparent by age around 40.

The sequence is built from TRBV20-1 and TRBJ2-7; a stretch of 8 junction bases matches TRBD1. The receptor was derived from a human donor in good health. The sample taken for sequencing was blood. The CDR3 in this case is CSARDPTGAEQYF. The nucleotide sequence reads TGCAGTGCTAGAGATCCGACAGGGGCCGAGCAGTACTTC.